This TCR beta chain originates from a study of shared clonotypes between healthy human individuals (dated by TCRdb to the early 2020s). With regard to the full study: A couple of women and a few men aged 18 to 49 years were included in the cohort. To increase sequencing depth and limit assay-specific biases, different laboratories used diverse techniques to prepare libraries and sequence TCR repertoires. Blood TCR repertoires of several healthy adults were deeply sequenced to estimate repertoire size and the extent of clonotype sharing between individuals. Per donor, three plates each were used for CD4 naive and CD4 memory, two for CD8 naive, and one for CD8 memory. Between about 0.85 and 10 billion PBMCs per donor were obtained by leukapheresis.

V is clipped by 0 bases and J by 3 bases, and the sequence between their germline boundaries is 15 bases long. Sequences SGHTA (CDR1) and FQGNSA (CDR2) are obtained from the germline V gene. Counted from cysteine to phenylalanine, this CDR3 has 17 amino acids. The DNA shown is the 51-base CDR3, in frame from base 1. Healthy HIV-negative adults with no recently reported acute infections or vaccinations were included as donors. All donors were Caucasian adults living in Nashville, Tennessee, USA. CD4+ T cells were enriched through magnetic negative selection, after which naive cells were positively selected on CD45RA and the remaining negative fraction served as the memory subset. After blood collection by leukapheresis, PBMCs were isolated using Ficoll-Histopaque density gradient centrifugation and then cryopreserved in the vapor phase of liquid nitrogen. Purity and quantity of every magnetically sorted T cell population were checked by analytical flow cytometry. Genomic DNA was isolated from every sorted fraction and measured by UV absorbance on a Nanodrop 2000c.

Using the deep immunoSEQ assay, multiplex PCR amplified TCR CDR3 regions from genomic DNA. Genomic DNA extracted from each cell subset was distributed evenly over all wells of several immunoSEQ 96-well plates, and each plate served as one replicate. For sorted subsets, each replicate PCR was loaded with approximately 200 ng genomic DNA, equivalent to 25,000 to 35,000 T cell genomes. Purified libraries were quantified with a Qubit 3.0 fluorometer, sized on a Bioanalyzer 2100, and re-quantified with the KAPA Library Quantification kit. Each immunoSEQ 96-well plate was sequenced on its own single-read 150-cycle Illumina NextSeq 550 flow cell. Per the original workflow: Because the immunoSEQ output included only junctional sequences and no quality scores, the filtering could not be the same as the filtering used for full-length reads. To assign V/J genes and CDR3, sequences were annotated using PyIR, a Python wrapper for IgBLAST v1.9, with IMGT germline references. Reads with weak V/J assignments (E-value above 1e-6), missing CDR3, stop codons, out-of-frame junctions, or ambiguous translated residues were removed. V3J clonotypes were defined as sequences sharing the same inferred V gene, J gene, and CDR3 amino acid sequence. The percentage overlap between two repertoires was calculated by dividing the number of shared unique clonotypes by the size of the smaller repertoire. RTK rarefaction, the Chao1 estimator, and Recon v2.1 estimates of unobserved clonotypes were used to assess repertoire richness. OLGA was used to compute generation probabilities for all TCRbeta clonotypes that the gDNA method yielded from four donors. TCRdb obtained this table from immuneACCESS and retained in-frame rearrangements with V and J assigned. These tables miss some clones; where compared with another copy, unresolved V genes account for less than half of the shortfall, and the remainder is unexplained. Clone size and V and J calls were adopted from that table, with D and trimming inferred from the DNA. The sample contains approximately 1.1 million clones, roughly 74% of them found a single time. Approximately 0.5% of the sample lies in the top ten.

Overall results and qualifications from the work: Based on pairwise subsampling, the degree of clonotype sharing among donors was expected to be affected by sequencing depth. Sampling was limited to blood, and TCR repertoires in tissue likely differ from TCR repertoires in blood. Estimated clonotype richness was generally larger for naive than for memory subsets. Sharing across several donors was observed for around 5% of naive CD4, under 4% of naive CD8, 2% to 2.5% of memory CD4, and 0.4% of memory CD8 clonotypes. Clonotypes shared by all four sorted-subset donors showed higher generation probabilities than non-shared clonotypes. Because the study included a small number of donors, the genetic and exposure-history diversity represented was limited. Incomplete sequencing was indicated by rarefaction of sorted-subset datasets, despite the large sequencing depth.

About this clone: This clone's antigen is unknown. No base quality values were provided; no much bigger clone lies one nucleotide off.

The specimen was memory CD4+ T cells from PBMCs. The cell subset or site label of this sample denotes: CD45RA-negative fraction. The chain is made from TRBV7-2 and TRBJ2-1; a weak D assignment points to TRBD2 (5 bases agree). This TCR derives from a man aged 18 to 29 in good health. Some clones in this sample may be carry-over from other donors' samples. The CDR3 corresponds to CASSLAPRGAVYNEQFF. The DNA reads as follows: TGTGCCAGCAGCTTAGCACCGAGAGGAGCGGTCTACAATGAGCAGTTCTTC.